This entry is about one T cell receptor beta chain. Its target is not known. This entry belongs to a study of blood T cells in healthy people across ages. The study, taken as a whole, reports: The study found TCR beta diversity correlated strongly with naive T cell percentage.

CDR1 and CDR2 (germline): SQVTM, ANQGSEA. The CDR3 sequence is 13 residues long. A J-beta primer mix and a sample-barcoded 5' primer were used in a second PCR of roughly 6 to 12 cycles. Each cDNA molecule carried a tag from a template-switch adaptor that contained 12 random nucleotides. TCRdb redid the calling of the 5' RACE reads with MiXCR, one entry per CDR3 protein. The sample has about 500,000 distinct CDR3 sequences; approximately 25% are singletons. Healthy Caucasian individuals from Russia aged about 6 to 90 were enrolled as donors. These sequences were also reported in another study, on T cells of mothers and their children. That report notes: It was found that thymic selection shapes TCR recombination output similarly in related and unrelated pairs.

The V gene is TRBV29-1, the J gene TRBJ2-1; no firm D call. The DNA end lines up better with TRBJ2-7; the J call may be wrong. The source material was blood. This sequence was found in a boy under 18 in good health. The CDR3 nucleotides are TGCAGCGCTGATCTTCCAGGTTCCTACGAGCAGTACTTC. It yields the protein CSADLPGSYEQYF.